This paragraph covers one TCR beta chain sequence. From germline, CDR1 is SGHVS and CDR2 FQNEAQ. Trimming at V came to 7 bases and at J to 4 bases, leaving 10 bases not matched to a gene. This CDR3 spans 15 amino acids. The source of the sample is a study of blood T cell repertoires in COVID-19. Overall study: Researchers got acute and convalescent COVID-19 samples from the United States, Italy and Spain. T cells, B-cell-depleted T cells, or PBMCs provided the cDNA or gDNA that served as material.

As processed by the authors: Counts of nucleated cells, estimated from reference gene primer amplification, were obtained. Measured with immunoSEQ multiplex PCR; TCRdb has only the in-frame clones, and not every one. V, J and clone size were drawn from that table, and D and trimming were deduced from the DNA. The table records about 250,000 clones, approximately 85% of them present only once. V is TRBV7-8 and J is TRBJ2-5, with TRBD1 identical over 9 bases. Sequencing input: peripheral blood. This sequence was found in a young woman with acute or convalescent COVID-19. CDR3 coding DNA: TGTGCCAGCAACCCGGGGACAGGGACCTTAGAGACCCAGTACTTC. This translates into CASNPGTGTLETQYF.